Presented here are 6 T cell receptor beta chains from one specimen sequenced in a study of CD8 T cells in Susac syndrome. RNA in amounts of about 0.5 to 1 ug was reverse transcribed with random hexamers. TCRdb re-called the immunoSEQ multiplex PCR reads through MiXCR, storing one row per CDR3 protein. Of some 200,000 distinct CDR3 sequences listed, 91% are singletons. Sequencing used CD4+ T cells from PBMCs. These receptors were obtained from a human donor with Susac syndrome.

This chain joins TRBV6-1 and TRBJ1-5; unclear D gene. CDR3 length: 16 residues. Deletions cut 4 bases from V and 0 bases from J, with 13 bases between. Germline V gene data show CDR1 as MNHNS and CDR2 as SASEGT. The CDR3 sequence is CASSADAFGSNQPQHF. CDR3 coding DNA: TGTGCCAGCAGTGCGGACGCATTTGGTAGCAATCAGCCCCAGCATTTT.

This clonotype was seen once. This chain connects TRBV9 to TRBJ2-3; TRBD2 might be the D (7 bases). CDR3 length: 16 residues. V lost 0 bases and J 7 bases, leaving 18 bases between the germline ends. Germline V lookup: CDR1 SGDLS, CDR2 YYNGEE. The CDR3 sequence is CASSVATMAGANTQYF. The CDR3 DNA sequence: TGTGCCAGCAGCGTAGCTACTATGGCGGGGGCCAATACGCAGTATTTT.

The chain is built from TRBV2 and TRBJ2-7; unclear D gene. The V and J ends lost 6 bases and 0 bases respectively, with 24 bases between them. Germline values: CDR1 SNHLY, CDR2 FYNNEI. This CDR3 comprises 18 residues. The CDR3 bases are TGTGCCAGCAGCCAAAATAGGCCTTCACCCGTGAGCTCCTACGAGCAGTACTTC. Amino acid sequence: CASSQNRPSPVSSYEQYF.

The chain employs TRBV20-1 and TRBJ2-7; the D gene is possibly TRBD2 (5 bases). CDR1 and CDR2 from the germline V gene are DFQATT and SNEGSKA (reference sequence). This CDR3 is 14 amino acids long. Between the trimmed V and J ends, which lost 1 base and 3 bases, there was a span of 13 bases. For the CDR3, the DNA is TGCAGTGCTAGAGGAGGACGGGAACTCTACGAGCAGTACTTC. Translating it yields CSARGGRELYEQYF.

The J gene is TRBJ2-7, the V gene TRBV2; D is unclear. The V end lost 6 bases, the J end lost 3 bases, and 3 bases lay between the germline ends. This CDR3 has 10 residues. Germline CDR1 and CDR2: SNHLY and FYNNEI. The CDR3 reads CASSDYEQYF. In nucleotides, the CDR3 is TGTGCCAGCAGCGACTACGAGCAGTACTTC.

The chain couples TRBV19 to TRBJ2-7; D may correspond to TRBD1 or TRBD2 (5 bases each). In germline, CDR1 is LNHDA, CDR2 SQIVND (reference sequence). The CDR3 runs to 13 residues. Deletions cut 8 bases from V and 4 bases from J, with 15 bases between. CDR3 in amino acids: CASGARDQYEQYF. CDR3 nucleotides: TGTGCCAGTGGGGCCCGGGACCAATACGAGCAGTACTTC.